This T cell receptor (beta chain) came from a study of cytomegalovirus exposure and HLA in healthy donors (dated by TCRdb to the late 2010s). Background on the whole study: An earlier analysis of approximately 590 of the donors reported 250 to 300 Gb of sequence data and 117 million unique TCR beta sequences from 150 million to 200 million T cells. Rather than using new phenotypic data, the later analysis identified candidate immune exposures from TCR beta sequences and from how often those sequences occurred across donors. Typing coverage varied by locus: roughly 629-630 donors for A, B, C, DRB1 and DQB1; roughly 560 for DQA1; nearly 610 for DPA1; some 470 for DPB1. An earlier analysis of several hundred of the donors applied high-throughput TCR beta sequencing to assess whether each TCR beta V gene segment acted as functional or pseudogenic. About five DR-DQ haplotypes were handled as single units for association and clustering, since linkage in the cohort was strong. The study was designed to test whether signatures of past pathogen exposure could be identified by cataloging public T cell receptors. An early release covering 500 to 750 HLA-typed donors comprised approximately 300 gigabases of sequencing data and around 85 million unique TCR sequences. Class I and class II HLA loci were covered by the typing at four-digit resolution. High-throughput TCR immunosequencing, statistical association of individual TCRs with disease status, and machine learning were combined to predict cytomegalovirus infection status. The study used immunosequencing to profile the T cell repertoires of 600 to 850 subjects and linked those repertoires to cytomegalovirus serostatus. Across around 400 genotyped donors of the cohort, an average of approximately 240,000 unique TCR beta nucleotide sequences per donor were sequenced, and 15% to 20% of those sequences were non-productive. Donor age, sex, ethnicity and CMV serostatus were compiled together with the repertoire data. The genetic ancestry cluster associated with self-reported Caucasian donors included 65% to 90% of the roughly 390 genotyped donors. A later genetic analysis used genome-wide SNP genotypes for about 55% of the 666 donors, treating that subset as a discovery cohort. All discovery cohort repertoires had been generated using a single sequencing platform. In a later analysis, previously published TCR beta repertoires from 600 to 850 donors were re-analyzed and high-resolution HLA genotyping was added so that TCR occurrence patterns could be studied. A separate validation cohort of approximately 130 different subjects was used in addition to the approximately 670-subject first cohort.

Library preparation used the immunoSEQ multiplex PCR assay. For the multiplex PCR, a mixture combining 60 forward primers for TCR Vbeta segments and 13 reverse primers for TCR Jbeta segments was used. The CDR3 region of rearranged TCR beta genes was amplified from genomic DNA with a multiplex PCR assay. The amplified TCR beta libraries were sequenced on the Illumina HiSeq System as 87-base-pair reads. The authors processed their data as follows. A later analysis tallied some 79 million unique TCR beta chains across the 700 or so repertoires, and around 9.9 million of those chains were shared by two or more donors. Raw reads were error-corrected and collapsed into unique sequences by a nearest-neighbor algorithm in which closely related sequences were merged to remove PCR and sequencing errors. Alignment of CDR3 sequences to IMGT reference sequences was used to assign V, D and J gene segments. For a sequence to be retained, a match of at least six nucleotides was required to both a V gene segment and a J gene segment. A rearrangement was called productive if the CDR3 had no stop codons and remained in frame with V and J, and every other rearrangement was called non-productive. Following IMGT convention, CDR3 was defined as the stretch from the second conserved V-encoded cysteine up to the conserved J-encoded phenylalanine. In an earlier analysis of 550 to 650 of the donors, sequences lacking an unambiguous match to a single V gene segment were excluded. An earlier analysis of approximately 590 of the donors classified V segments as functional when productive rearrangements were above 56.7% and as segregating when the standard deviation between donors was above 5%. To diagnose cytomegalovirus status from the catalog of TCR beta chain sequences, a statistical classification framework was built. A later analysis assigned V and J genes by comparing TCR nucleotide sequences with IMGT/GENE-DB human TR gene sequences. The TCRdist pipeline was used in a later analysis to assign CDR3 sequences and most-parsimonious VDJ recombination scenarios. In a later analysis, each TCR beta chain was defined by its CDR3 amino acid sequence together with its V-gene family, and reads without a unique V-gene family were excluded. A later analysis removed nearly 600 highly shared, low-generation-probability nucleotide sequences to deal with suspected cross-contamination and a sequencing artifact. In a later analysis, a clonal expansion index was calculated for each public chain from normalized within-repertoire ranks of inferred template counts. In a later analysis, generation probabilities were computed using a VDJ recombination model fitted to out-of-frame rearrangements, and the results were checked against IGoR. A later analysis scored TCR-TCR, TCR-HLA and TCR-CMV co-occurrence with hypergeometric tests, applying a repertoire-size bias correction to TCR pairs. In a later analysis, false discovery rates were estimated by permuting HLA or CMV assignments 20 times. In a later analysis, co-occurring TCRs were grouped using DBSCAN, with TCRdist sequence similarity added in when clustering inside HLA-allele-positive subsets. Repertoires with fewer than 30,000 or more than 120,000 public chains were left out of co-occurrence clustering, as were a handful of repertoires with anomalous nucleotide sharing. As stored in TCRdb, this immuneACCESS dataset retains in-frame rearrangements with V and J assigned. A fraction of the clones does not appear; measured against another copy, unresolved V genes explain less than half of the discrepancy, and the remainder lacks a known reason. That table supplies the V and J calls and clone size; D and trimming were determined from the DNA. The sample table shows fewer than 250,000 clones, and roughly 80% are seen once. The top ten clones comprise 2.5% to 3% of the sample.

The germline V end is reduced by 2 bases and the J end by 6 bases; junction bases left unmatched: 4. The CDR3 numbers 13 residues from cysteine through phenylalanine. Only the CDR3 portion is preserved as DNA: 39 bases, with reading frame beginning at the first base. The germline V gene yields SGHTS for CDR1 and YDEGEE for CDR2. Study-wide conclusions, independent of this receptor: A later analysis reported that several top co-occurrence clusters appeared linked to parvovirus B19, influenza, CMV and Epstein-Barr virus. A cluster of highly shared sequence variants was judged likely to represent a technical artifact of the sequencing pipeline. The 87-base-pair reads could not distinguish some IMGT-functional V segments, including TRBV6-2 and TRBV6-3, so those segments were excluded. In a later analysis, more than 15,000 TCR beta sequences were associated with specific HLA alleles at a false discovery rate of 0.05. In the study, around 160 TCR beta chains were listed as associated with cytomegalovirus. A later genetic analysis associated a missense DCLRE1C variant with V-gene and J-gene trimming of TCR beta chains, and an independent cohort replicated the association. According to the authors, the approach could potentially be generalized to other disease states and immunological phenotypes. When HLA alleles, especially DR and DQ, strongly co-occurred, TCR associations were difficult to assign to individual alleles. An earlier analysis of approximately 590 of the donors showed that most TCR beta V segments appeared in productive rearrangements either about 87% or about 30% of the time, which broadly matched IMGT annotations. A further reported finding was that TCR beta sequences accurately predicted the HLA-A and HLA-B alleles for most subjects in the first cohort. In a later analysis, TCR association rates were found to vary across HLA loci, with the most associated TCRs seen for DRB1 alleles and the fewest for HLA-C alleles. Sequencing depth was assumed to be roughly uniform across donors in the presence/absence analyses, though that assumption may not hold. In vitro tests confirmed that a few of the cytomegalovirus-associated TCR beta chains recognize cytomegalovirus antigens. In a later analysis, HLA-associated TCR beta chains showed more clonal expansion and lower generation probabilities than non-associated chains that were equally common. According to a later analysis, most CMV-associated TCR beta chains appeared to be HLA-restricted, and the HLA associations seemed to be driven largely by CMV exposure. Cytomegalovirus status was reported to be diagnosed by the classifier with high specificity and sensitivity in both the original and validation cohorts. About 17 rarely observed V segments, including chromosome 9 orphons, were excluded from the earlier analysis of approximately 600 of the donors because counts were too low. CMV serostatus was the only immune exposure information available for the cohort. Most TCR sequences were seen in very few donors, while some public TCRs were found in many individuals. Linkage disequilibrium might explain the correlated functional status among segregating V segments, but an unknown experimental factor could not be excluded. This cohort had only TCR beta chains sequenced, and the lack of alpha or paired-chain data limited which features could be detected. Compared with the 666-donor mean, donors in an Asian-associated ancestry cluster had fewer N-insertions in productive TCRs, according to a later genetic analysis. Because HLA typing was unavailable for some donors at each locus, only the typed subset was used in association tests.

The cohort comprised some 700 healthy bone marrow donors. At the time of sampling, every cohort member was nominally healthy, though immune exposures that went unrecorded were likely present. The donor tested CMV seronegative and was one of the 352 seronegative cohort members. A peripheral blood sample was provided by each donor, and peripheral blood mononuclear cells were used for TCR beta sequencing. Genomic DNA was extracted from the blood cell samples with the Qiagen DNeasy Blood Extraction Kit. This clone was counted a single time. Its binding antigen is unknown. Base qualities are not provided; no much larger clone lies one nucleotide away.

The sample consisted of PBMCs. This TCR derives from a man aged 25-45 years in good health and CMV-seronegative. The chain employs TRBV5-8 and TRBJ1-1, with 7 bases aligning to TRBD1. DNA sequence: TGTGCCAGCAGCTTTAGAGGGGGCCCTGAAGCTTTCTTT. This codes for CASSFRGGPEAFF.